Listed here is a single T cell receptor beta chain. These data are taken from a study of control samples from healthy donors and cancer patients. Sequencing was performed with immunoSEQ multiplex PCR; in TCRdb, only in-frame clones are kept and a portion is missing. The data hold 150,000 to 200,000 clones, with just over 85% observed a single time. Sequencing was performed on blood. The sequence was obtained from a man between 18 and 35 years old in good health.

The CDR3 loop is CASSPLAANTGELFF. Written as DNA, the CDR3 is TGTGCCAGCAGCCCCTTAGCGGCGAACACCGGGGAGCTGTTTTTT. This rearrangement joins TRBV11-2 to TRBJ2-2; tentatively, D is TRBD2 (6 bases). CDR3 length: 15 residues. Germline V gene data show CDR1 as SGHAT and CDR2 as FQNNGV. Trimming pared 5 bases from V and 0 bases from J, leaving 10 bases between.